This T cell receptor (beta chain) was documented in a study of blood T cell repertoires in COVID-19. This clone was found a few times. In the authors' methods: Quantification of nucleated cells was approximated via reference gene primer amplification. Produced via immunoSEQ multiplex PCR; TCRdb's table is partial and in-frame only. V, J and clone size are those of that table, while D and trimming were read from the DNA. The sample records about 68,000 clones, more than 85% being singletons. Seattle enrolled patients during active infection and tracked them longitudinally. Germline V gene sequence: CDR1 LGHDT, CDR2 YNNKEL (reference sequence). V lost 7 bases, J lost 1 base, and 4 bases lay in between. The length of the CDR3 is 11 residues.

The sequencing sample was made of peripheral blood. J is TRBJ1-1 and V is TRBV3-1 (or the pseudogene TRBV3-2), with D hard to call. This clonotype originated in a man aged 40-50 years with COVID-19, enrolled during active disease. The CDR3 sequence is CASTRNTEAFF. In DNA form, the CDR3 reads TGTGCCAGCACCCGGAACACTGAAGCTTTCTTT.